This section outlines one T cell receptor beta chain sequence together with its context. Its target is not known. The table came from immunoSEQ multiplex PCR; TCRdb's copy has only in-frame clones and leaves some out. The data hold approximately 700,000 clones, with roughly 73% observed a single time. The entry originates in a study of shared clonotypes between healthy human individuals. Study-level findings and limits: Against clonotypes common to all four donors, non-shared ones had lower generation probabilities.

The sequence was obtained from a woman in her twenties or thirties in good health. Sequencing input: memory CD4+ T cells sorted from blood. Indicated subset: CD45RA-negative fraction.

CDR3 region: CASSRQGGHEQYF. CDR3 DNA: TGTGCCAGCAGTCGACAGGGTGGCCACGAGCAGTACTTC. The chain employs TRBV27 and TRBJ2-7; 7 nucleotides match TRBD1. The CDR3 contains 13 residues. V shed 5 bases and J 5 bases; nucleotides not matched to a gene: 6. Germline V lookup: CDR1 MNHEY, CDR2 SMNVEV (reference sequence).